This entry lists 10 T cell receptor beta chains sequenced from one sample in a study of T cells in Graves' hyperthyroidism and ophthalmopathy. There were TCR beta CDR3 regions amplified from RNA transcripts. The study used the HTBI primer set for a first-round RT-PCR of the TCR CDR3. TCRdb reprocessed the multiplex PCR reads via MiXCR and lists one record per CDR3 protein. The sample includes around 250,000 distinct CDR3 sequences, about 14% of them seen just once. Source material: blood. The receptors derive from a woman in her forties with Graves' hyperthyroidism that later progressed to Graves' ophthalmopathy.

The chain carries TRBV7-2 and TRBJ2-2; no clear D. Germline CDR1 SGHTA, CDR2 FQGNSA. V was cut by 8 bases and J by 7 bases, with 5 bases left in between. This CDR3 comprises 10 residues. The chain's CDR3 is CASGDGELFF. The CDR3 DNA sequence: TGTGCCAGCGGCGACGGGGAGCTGTTTTTT.

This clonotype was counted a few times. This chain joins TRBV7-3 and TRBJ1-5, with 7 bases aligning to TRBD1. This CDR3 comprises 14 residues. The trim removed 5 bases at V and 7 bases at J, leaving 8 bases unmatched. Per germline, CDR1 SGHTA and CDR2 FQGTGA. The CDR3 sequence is CASSPTQGRQPQHF. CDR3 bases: TGTGCCAGCAGCCCTACACAGGGGAGGCAGCCCCAGCATTTT.

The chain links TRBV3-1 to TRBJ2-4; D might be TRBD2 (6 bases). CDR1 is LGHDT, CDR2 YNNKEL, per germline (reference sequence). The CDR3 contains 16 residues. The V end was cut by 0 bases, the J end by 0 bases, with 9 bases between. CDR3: CASSQEGGSAKNIQYF. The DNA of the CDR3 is TGTGCCAGCAGCCAAGAGGGGGGTTCAGCCAAAAACATTCAGTACTTC. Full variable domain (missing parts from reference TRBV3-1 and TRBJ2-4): DTAVSQTPKYLVTQMGNDKSIKCEQNLGHDTMYWYKQDSKKFLKIMFSYNNKELIINETVPNRFSPKSPDKAHLNLHINSLELGDSAVYFCASSQEGGSAKNIQYFGAGTRLSVL.

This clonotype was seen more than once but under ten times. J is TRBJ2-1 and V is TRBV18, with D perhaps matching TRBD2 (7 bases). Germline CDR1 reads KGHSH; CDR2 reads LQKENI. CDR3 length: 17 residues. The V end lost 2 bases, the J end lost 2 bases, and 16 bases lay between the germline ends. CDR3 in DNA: TGTGCCAGCTCACCAGGGCGGGGGCTTCTTACCTACAATGAGCAGTTCTTC. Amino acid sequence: CASSPGRGLLTYNEQFF.

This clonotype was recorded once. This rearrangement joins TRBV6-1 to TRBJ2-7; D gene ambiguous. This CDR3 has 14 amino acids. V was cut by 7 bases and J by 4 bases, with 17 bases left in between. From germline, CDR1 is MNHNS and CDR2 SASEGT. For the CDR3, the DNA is TGTGCCAGCAAGTCGTTTGAGCTACGATACGAGCAGTACTTC. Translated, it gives CASKSFELRYEQYF.

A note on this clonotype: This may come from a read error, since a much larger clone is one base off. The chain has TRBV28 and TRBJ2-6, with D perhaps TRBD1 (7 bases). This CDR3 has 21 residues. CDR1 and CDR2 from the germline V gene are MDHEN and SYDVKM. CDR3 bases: TGTGCCAGCAGTCTGGCTGGGGACAGCCCCTTAACTTCCAGGGGGGCCGACGTCCTGACTTTC. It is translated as CASSLAGDSPLTSRGADVLTF. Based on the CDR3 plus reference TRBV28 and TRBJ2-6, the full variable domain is DVKVTQSSRYLVKRTGEKVFLECVQDMDHENMFWYRQDPGLGLRLIYFSYDVKMKEKGDIPEGYSVSREKKERFSLILESASTNQTSMYLCASSLAGDSPLTSRGADVLTFGAGSRLTVL.

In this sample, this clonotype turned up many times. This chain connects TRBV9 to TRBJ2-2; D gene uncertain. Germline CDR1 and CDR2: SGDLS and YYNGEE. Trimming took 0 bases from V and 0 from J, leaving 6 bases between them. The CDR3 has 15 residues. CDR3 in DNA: TGTGCCAGCAGCGTAGGGTGGTCGAACACCGGGGAGCTGTTTTTT. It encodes CASSVGWSNTGELFF.

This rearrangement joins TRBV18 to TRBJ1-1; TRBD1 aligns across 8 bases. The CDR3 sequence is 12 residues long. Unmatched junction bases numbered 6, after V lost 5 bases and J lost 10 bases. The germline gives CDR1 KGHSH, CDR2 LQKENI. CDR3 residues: CASSTDRAGAFF. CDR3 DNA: TGTGCCAGCTCAACGGACAGGGCTGGAGCTTTCTTT.

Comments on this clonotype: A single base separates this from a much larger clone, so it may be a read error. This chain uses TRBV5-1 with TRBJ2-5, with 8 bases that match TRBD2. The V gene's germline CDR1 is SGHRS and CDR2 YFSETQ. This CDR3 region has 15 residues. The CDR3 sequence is CASSLPSGHQEAQYF. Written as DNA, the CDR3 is TGCGCCAGCAGCTTGCCTAGCGGGCACCAAGAGGCCCAGTACTTC.

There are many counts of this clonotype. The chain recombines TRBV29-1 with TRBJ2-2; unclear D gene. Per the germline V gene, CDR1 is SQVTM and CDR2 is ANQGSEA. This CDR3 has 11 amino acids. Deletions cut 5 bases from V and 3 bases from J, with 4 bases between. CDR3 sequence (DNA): TGCAGCGTTAGGGACACCGGGGAGCTGTTTTTT. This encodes CSVRDTGELFF.